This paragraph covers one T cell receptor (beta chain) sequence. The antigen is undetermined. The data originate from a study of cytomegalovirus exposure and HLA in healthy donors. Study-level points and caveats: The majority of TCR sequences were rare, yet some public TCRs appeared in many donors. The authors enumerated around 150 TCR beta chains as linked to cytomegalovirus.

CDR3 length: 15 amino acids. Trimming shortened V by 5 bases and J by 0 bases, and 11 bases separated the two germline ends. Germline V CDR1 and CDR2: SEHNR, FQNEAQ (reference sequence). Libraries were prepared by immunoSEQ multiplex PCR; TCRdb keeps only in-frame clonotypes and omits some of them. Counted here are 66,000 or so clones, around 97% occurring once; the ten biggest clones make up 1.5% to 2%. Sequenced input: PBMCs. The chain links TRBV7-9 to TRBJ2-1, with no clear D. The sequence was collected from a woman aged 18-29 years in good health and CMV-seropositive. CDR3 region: CASSRSPSSYNEQFF. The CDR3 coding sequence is TGTGCCAGCAGCCGGTCCCCGAGCTCCTACAATGAGCAGTTCTTC.